This T cell receptor beta chain comes out of a study of chemoradiotherapy in HPV16-positive cancers. Study details: Candidate HPV-specific T-cell clones and common TCR motifs came from functional assays in a couple of HPV16-positive patients. General study results and limits: Candidate HPV-specific clones and E7-related TCR motifs grew in tumor during treatment. In HPV16-positive patients, HPV-responsive T-cell expansion tracked better recurrence-free survival. Functional assays defining HPV-specific T cells used only a couple of HPV16-positive patients.

Some clones are missing from TCRdb's copy, which holds only in-frame ones; the method was immunoSEQ multiplex PCR. There are 17,000 or so clones in the sample; 70% occur only once, and 6.5% to 10% lies in the top ten. V lost 3 bases and J lost 5; bases outside the gene matches: 5. In germline, CDR1 is SGHDT, CDR2 YYEEEE. The CDR3 is 14 residues long. Details on this clone: No antigen is known for it.

The J gene is TRBJ2-5, the V gene TRBV5-6; 9 bases agree with TRBD2. Sample: tumor tissue, taken from a patient who underwent chemoradiotherapy. The receptor was derived from a human donor with HPV-associated anogenital cancer. Here the CDR3 reads CASSSAGGQETQYF. CDR3 DNA sequence: TGTGCCAGCAGCTCAGCGGGAGGACAGGAGACCCAGTACTTC.